This TCR beta chain emerged from a study of cytomegalovirus exposure and HLA in healthy donors. The PCR was carried out with 60 Vbeta primers and 13 Jbeta primers. Profiled with immunoSEQ multiplex PCR; TCRdb holds only in-frame clones, not every one. The data show around 100,000 clones, 75% to 85% seen once. CDR3 length: 13 amino acids. V lost 0 bases and J 2 bases, leaving 5 bases between the germline ends. Germline V gene data show CDR1 as SGDLS and CDR2 as YYNGEE. Note on this clone: Its antigen is not identified.

Study-level results: An analysis done earlier found most TCR beta V segments productive about 87% or about 30% of the time. Other equally common chains were less clonally expanded than HLA-associated TCR beta chains, a later analysis showed. The classifier was said to identify cytomegalovirus status with high specificity and sensitivity. Rarity characterized most TCR sequences, yet some public TCRs appeared in many donors.

The chain employs TRBV9 and TRBJ1-1; D uncertain. The source is a woman younger than 30 in good health and CMV-seropositive. Specimen: PBMCs. The CDR3 DNA reads TGTGCCAGCAGCGTAGGGCCTAACACTGAAGCTTTCTTT. Translation gives CASSVGPNTEAFF.